These 20 T cell receptor beta chains share one sample of origin, sequenced in a study of graft-versus-host responses after intestinal transplantation. Libraries were prepared by immunoSEQ multiplex PCR; TCRdb keeps only in-frame clonotypes and omits some of them. The data hold over a thousand clones, with under 95% observed a single time. The sample consisted of PBMCs, taken 8 days after intestinal transplant. Every receptor here comes from a human patient who received an intestinal transplant, so some T cells may come from the graft donor.

The chain is built from TRBV7-2 and TRBJ2-3; 7 bases match TRBD2. V lost 4 bases to trimming and J lost 2 bases; unmatched junction nucleotides: 9. CDR1 SGHTA and CDR2 FQGNSA come from the germline V gene. The length of the CDR3 is 16 residues. The CDR3 nucleotides are TGTGCCAGCAGCTATGGACTAGGCCCTTTCACAGATACGCAGTATTTT. It yields the protein CASSYGLGPFTDTQYF.

The V call is TRBV5-6, the J call TRBJ2-6; D remains unclear. The ends were cut back, 0 bases at V and 0 bases at J, with 4 bases in the middle. The CDR3 loop spans 15 amino acids. Germline CDR1 and CDR2: SGHDT and YYEEEE. The CDR3 is CASSLAGSGANVLTF. The CDR3 nucleotides are TGTGCCAGCAGCTTGGCCGGCTCTGGGGCCAACGTCCTGACTTTC.

The gene calls are TRBV7-2 and TRBJ2-3; TRBD2 agrees at 9 bases. CDR1 is SGHTA, CDR2 FQGNSA, per germline. The CDR3 extends over 16 amino acids. Unmatched junction bases numbered 11, after V lost 8 bases and J lost 2 bases. DNA for the CDR3: TGTGCCAGCGCCGGCCTAGCGGGGTCGAACACAGATACGCAGTATTTT. It codes for CASAGLAGSNTDTQYF.

This chain joins TRBV30 and TRBJ2-7, with a possible D match to TRBD1 (6 bases). With 4 bases removed from V and 4 bases from J, the gap between germline ends came to 11 bases. The CDR3 is made up of 12 amino acids. The germline gives CDR1 GTSNPN, CDR2 SVGIG (reference sequence). Here the CDR3 DNA reads TGTGCCTGGATGGACAGTAGATACGAGCAGTACTTC. This encodes CAWMDSRYEQYF. Drawing the rest from reference TRBV30 and TRBJ2-7, the complete variable domain is SQTIHQWPATLVQPVGSPLSLECTVEGTSNPNLYWYRQAAGRGLQLLFYSVGIGQISSEVPQNLSASRPQDRQFILSSKKLLLSDSGFYLCAWMDSRYEQYFGPGTRLTVT.

The chain combines TRBV7-9 with TRBJ2-1, with D possibly TRBD1 on 7 matching bases. Trimming removed 0 bases at V and 0 bases at J, with 12 bases between. CDR3 length equals 17 residues. The germline gives CDR1 SEHNR, CDR2 FQNEAQ (reference sequence). The CDR3 spells CASSLAGGQTSYNEQFF. CDR3 DNA sequence: TGTGCCAGCAGCTTAGCGGGGGGACAGACCTCCTACAATGAGCAGTTCTTC.

The chain joins TRBV30 to TRBJ2-7; D may be TRBD2 (7 bases). V gave up 0 bases and J gave up 2 bases, with 8 bases separating them. The CDR3 totals 13 residues. Germline V gene sequence: CDR1 GTSNPN, CDR2 SVGIG (reference sequence). In nucleotides, the CDR3 is TGTGCCTGGAGTGTAGGGGGGGCCTACGAGCAGTACTTC. It encodes CAWSVGGAYEQYF. The full variable domain, completed using reference TRBV30 and TRBJ2-7, is SQTIHQWPATLVQPVGSPLSLECTVEGTSNPNLYWYRQAAGRGLQLLFYSVGIGQISSEVPQNLSASRPQDRQFILSSKKLLLSDSGFYLCAWSVGGAYEQYFGPGTRLTVT.

This clone was detected only a few times. The chain links TRBV7-9 to TRBJ2-7; D is perhaps TRBD2 (6 bases). Germline V gives CDR1 SEHNR, CDR2 FQNEAQ (reference sequence). The CDR3 extends over 14 amino acids. Trimming took 2 bases from V and 6 from J, leaving 14 bases between them. CDR3 sequence reads: CASSLPLTRGEQYF. Here the CDR3 DNA reads TGTGCCAGCAGCTTACCTCTGACGCGGGGCGAGCAGTACTTC.

The V call is TRBV28, the J call TRBJ1-3, with 7 bases matching TRBD1. The CDR3 sequence is 15 residues long. CDR1 is MDHEN and CDR2 is SYDVKM in the germline V gene. J lost 7 bases, V lost 5 bases, and 11 bases had no gene match. CDR3 sequence reads: CASSRRGRAANTIYF. CDR3 coding DNA: TGTGCCAGCAGTCGGAGGGGGCGCGCGGCGAACACCATATATTTT.

The V gene is TRBV4-1, the J gene TRBJ2-7; D remains ambiguous. The CDR3 sequence is 16 residues long. V lost 0 bases to trimming and J lost 0 bases, with 12 bases between them. Germline CDR1 is MGHRA and CDR2 is YSYEKL. CDR3 coding DNA: TGCGCCAGCAGCCAAGAAGGCCCGGAGAGCTCCTACGAGCAGTACTTC. Its translation is CASSQEGPESSYEQYF.

This clone appeared a few times. The V gene is TRBV7-3, the J gene TRBJ1-1, with D possibly being TRBD1 (6 bases). There are 15 residues in the CDR3. V lost 2 bases and J 0 bases, leaving 10 bases between the germline ends. The germline V gene encodes CDR1 SGHTA and CDR2 FQGTGA. The CDR3 nucleotides read TGTGCCAGCAGCTTACAAGGGGGGGTGAACACTGAAGCTTTCTTT. It yields the protein CASSLQGGVNTEAFF.

The genes are TRBV7-9 and TRBJ2-3; possible D gene TRBD2, 5 bases. CDR1 SEHNR and CDR2 FQNEAQ come from the germline V gene (reference sequence). Trimming stripped 3 bases from V and 1 base from J, with 8 bases between. This CDR3 contains 14 residues. The CDR3 DNA follows: TGTGCCAGCAGCTTCAAGGGAGGCACAGATACGCAGTATTTT. It codes for CASSFKGGTDTQYF.

This chain links TRBV7-9 with TRBJ2-1, with D maybe TRBD2 (6 bases). This CDR3 has 12 residues. CDR1 is SEHNR, CDR2 FQNEAQ, per germline (reference sequence). V lost 1 base and J lost 16, with 14 bases in between. The CDR3 DNA reads TGTGCCAGCAGCTTAGTTTCGTCTAGCGCCTTCTTC. This encodes CASSLVSSSAFF.

This clone was found once. The chain combines TRBV27 with TRBJ2-1; D is unresolved. The CDR3 has 13 amino acids. V was shortened by 0 bases and J by 7 bases, with 7 bases between the two germline ends. Germline CDR1 reads MNHEY; CDR2 reads SMNVEV (reference sequence). In DNA, the CDR3 is TGTGCCAGCAGTTTATCCGTGGGGAATGAGCAGTTCTTC. As protein: CASSLSVGNEQFF.

The rearrangement uses TRBV28 and TRBJ2-1; TRBD1 matches at 10 bases. Trimming removed 5 bases from V and 3 bases from J; junction bases left unmatched: 4. Germline-derived CDR1 and CDR2 are MDHEN and SYDVKM. The CDR3 loop spans 15 amino acids. The CDR3 region is CASSTGQGDYNEQFF. Written as DNA, the CDR3 is TGTGCCAGCAGTACCGGACAGGGGGACTACAATGAGCAGTTCTTC.

This sequence joins TRBV5-6 and TRBJ2-7; D may be TRBD1 or TRBD2 (5 bases each). Germline CDR1 SGHDT, CDR2 YYEEEE. V gave up 4 bases and J gave up 2 bases, with 13 bases separating them. This CDR3 has 14 amino acids. The CDR3 DNA reads as TGTGCCAGCAGCGATGGGCTGGGGGCCTACGAGCAGTACTTC. Residues: CASSDGLGAYEQYF.

This clone was detected only once. The V and J genes are TRBV27 and TRBJ2-7; D possibly corresponds to TRBD1 (7 bases). Germline values: CDR1 MNHEY, CDR2 SMNVEV (reference sequence). This CDR3 spans 14 amino acids. Between the trimmed V and J ends, which lost 7 bases and 5 bases, there was a span of 18 bases. The CDR3 coding sequence is TGTGCCAGCACAACCCGGAGGGGGCGGAACGAGCAGTACTTC. Translated, it gives CASTTRRGRNEQYF.

The chain combines TRBV7-9 with TRBJ1-2; D gene ambiguous. The CDR3 runs 17 residues. Between the trimmed V and J ends, which lost 5 bases and 4 bases, there was a span of 23 bases. The germline V gene has CDR1 SEHNR and CDR2 FQNEAQ (reference sequence). CDR3 nucleotide sequence: TGTGCCAGCAGCGTGCGTCGACACCATGGAAAGACCTATGGCTACACCTTC. Its protein product is CASSVRRHHGKTYGYTF.

This rearrangement joins TRBV5-6 to TRBJ1-5; no clear D gene. The germline V gene encodes CDR1 SGHDT and CDR2 YYEEEE. The CDR3 spans 15 residues. V shed 1 base and J shed 3 bases, with 11 bases lying between them. CDR3 amino acids: CASSLSGDDNQPQHF. In nucleotides, the CDR3 is TGTGCCAGCAGCTTGTCTGGGGATGACAATCAGCCCCAGCATTTT. Full variable domain (outside the CDR3, taken from reference TRBV5-6 and TRBJ1-5): DAGVTQSPTHLIKTRGQQVTLRCSPKSGHDTVSWYQQALGQGPQFIFQYYEEEERQRGNFPDRFSGHQFPNYSSELNVNALLLGDSALYLCASSLSGDDNQPQHFGDGTRLSIL.

The chain couples TRBV4-1 to TRBJ1-1; 7 bases map to TRBD1. Germline values: CDR1 MGHRA, CDR2 YSYEKL. This CDR3 is 14 amino acids long. With V trimmed by 4 bases and J by 1 base, 3 bases remained unmatched. The CDR3 DNA is TGCGCCAGCAGCCGCAGGGGGTCGAACACTGAAGCTTTCTTT. This encodes CASSRRGSNTEAFF.

The chain employs TRBV10-1 and TRBJ2-6; D is undetermined. This CDR3 is 18 amino acids long. Germline CDR1 reads WNHNN; CDR2 reads SYGVQD (reference sequence). V was trimmed by 5 bases and J by 5 bases, leaving 22 bases between them. CDR3 in amino acids: CASSFSLIAQSRANVLTF. Here the CDR3 DNA reads TGCGCCAGCAGTTTCTCGTTGATCGCACAAAGTCGGGCCAACGTCCTGACTTTC.